These 32 T cell receptor beta chains share one sample of origin, sequenced in a study of molecular identifiers for immune sequencing clone quantification. Via MiXCR, TCRdb re-called the PCR reads, giving one row per CDR3 protein. There are over 600,000 distinct CDR3 sequences in the sample; about 20% occur only once, and 0.75% to 0.95% lies in the top ten. Input material: naive CD8+ T cells from blood, with Jurkat cell RNA spiked in. Regarding subset: FACS-sorted CD8+CD4-CCR7+CD45RA+ naive T cells. The receptors stem from a human donor in good health. Some libraries in this study had Jurkat cell RNA spiked in.

The sample holds many counts of this clonotype. This CDR3 is CATITGTTYEQYF. Here the CDR3 DNA reads TGTGCCACCATTACGGGGACTACCTACGAGCAGTACTTC. This sequence joins TRBV2 and TRBJ2-7; TRBD2 matches at 7 bases. With V trimmed by 10 bases and J by 2 bases, 8 bases remained unmatched. The CDR3 is 13 residues long. CDR1 and CDR2 (germline): SNHLY, FYNNEI.

Concerning this clonotype: This may be a read error, as it is one base from a much larger clone. This rearrangement joins TRBV28 to TRBJ2-1, with D perhaps given as TRBD1 or TRBD2 (5 bases each). V gave up 5 bases and J gave up 5 bases, with 13 bases separating them. Germline CDR1 MDHEN, CDR2 SYDVKM. The CDR3 contains 14 residues. In nucleotides, the CDR3 is TGTGCCAGCAGTGCCCGGGACGCCGACAATGAGCAGTTCTTC. Its protein is CASSARDADNEQFF.

The chain employs TRBV7-9 and TRBJ1-5; the D is unclear. Germline V gives CDR1 SEHNR, CDR2 FQNEAQ (reference sequence). V was shortened by 6 bases and J by 2 bases, with 17 bases between the two germline ends. CDR3 length equals 16 residues. CDR3 amino acids: CASRKESRQGNQPQHF. The CDR3 DNA reads as TGTGCCAGCAGAAAAGAGAGTCGGCAGGGCAATCAGCCCCAGCATTTT.

The V and J genes are TRBV7-9 and TRBJ2-7; TRBD1 agrees at 8 bases. Germline-derived CDR1 and CDR2 are SEHNR and FQNEAQ (reference sequence). Trimming cost V 4 bases and J 7 bases; bases outside gene matches: 12. The CDR3 is 15 residues long. The CDR3, as DNA: TGTGCCAGCAGCTACGGACAGGGAAAGTTTGTAGAGCAGTACTTC. Its translation is CASSYGQGKFVEQYF.

At least ten counts were recorded for this clonotype. The chain carries TRBV29-1 and TRBJ2-1; 13 bases line up with TRBD2. The V gene's germline CDR1 is SQVTM and CDR2 ANQGSEA. The CDR3 consists of 16 residues. CDR3 sequence reads: CSPWGLAGISYNEQFF. CDR3 DNA: TGCAGTCCCTGGGGACTAGCGGGAATCTCCTACAATGAGCAGTTCTTC.

This clonotype appeared many times. This sequence joins TRBV19 and TRBJ2-5; either TRBD1 or TRBD2 may supply D (5 bases each). The CDR3 has 14 amino acids. Trimming shortened V by 4 bases and J by 2 bases, and 11 bases separated the two germline ends. From germline, CDR1 is LNHDA and CDR2 SQIVND (reference sequence). The CDR3 sequence is CASSKGPEQETQYF. CDR3 nucleotide sequence: TGTGCCAGTAGTAAGGGACCGGAACAAGAGACCCAGTACTTC.

In its sample, this clonotype was seen a few times. The gene calls are TRBV20-1 and TRBJ2-2, with D unresolved. V lost 1 base to trimming and J lost 0 bases, with 9 bases between them. The CDR3 has 15 amino acids. The germline V gene encodes CDR1 DFQATT and CDR2 SNEGSKA (reference sequence). This CDR3 reads CSARVGFPNTGELFF. The DNA of the CDR3 is TGCAGTGCTAGAGTCGGTTTCCCGAACACCGGGGAGCTGTTTTTT.

This clonotype was counted at least ten times. The gene calls are TRBV4-3 and TRBJ2-7; D is undetermined. V dropped 0 bases and J dropped 6 bases, with 9 bases sitting between them. This CDR3 spans 13 amino acids. The germline gives CDR1 LGHNA, CDR2 YSLEER. This CDR3 is CASSQDSRSEQYF. For the CDR3, the DNA is TGCGCCAGCAGCCAAGATAGTCGTTCCGAGCAGTACTTC.

This clonotype has at least ten counts. The chain combines TRBV6-5 with TRBJ2-7; D perhaps matches TRBD1 (8 bases). The ends were cut back, 4 bases at V and 4 bases at J, with 20 bases in the middle. The CDR3 covers 16 residues. The germline V gene has CDR1 MNHEY and CDR2 SVGAGI. CDR3 protein: CASSSPYDRGGYEQYF. CDR3 nucleotide sequence: TGTGCCAGCAGTTCCCCATACGACAGGGGAGGGTACGAGCAGTACTTC.

Note on this clonotype: The junction differs from germline at one of its ends, possibly a read error. The rearrangement joins TRBV7-9 to TRBJ2-7, with D unclear. CDR1 is SEHNR, CDR2 FQNEAQ, per germline (reference sequence). CDR3 size: 14 residues. In DNA form, the CDR3 reads TGTGCCAGCACTTCTGCCGTGGGTCCCTACGAGCGGTACTTC. Amino acid sequence: CASTSAVGPYERYF.

This clonotype was counted only a few times. The chain recombines TRBV4-3 with TRBJ1-1, with 8 nucleotides matching TRBD1. The V and J ends lost 1 base and 6 bases, in that order; junction bases with no gene match: 7. Germline loops: CDR1 LGHNA, CDR2 YSLEER. The CDR3 runs 15 residues. The CDR3 sequence: CASSQVHQGASEAFF. As DNA, the CDR3 is TGCGCCAGCAGCCAAGTACATCAGGGGGCCTCTGAAGCTTTCTTT.

The table lists this clonotype with a few counts. The chain has TRBV6-2 or TRBV6-3 and TRBJ2-1; 9 bases match TRBD2. J lost 9 bases, V lost 2 bases, and 2 bases had no gene match. Germline loops: CDR1 MNHEY, CDR2 SVGEGT. The CDR3 is made up of 13 amino acids. CDR3 nucleotide sequence: TGTGCCAGCAGTTACCCAGCGGGAGGTGAGCAGTTCTTC. Encoded protein: CASSYPAGGEQFF.

This clonotype was counted at least ten times. The V gene is TRBV19, the J gene TRBJ1-1; 11 bases agree with TRBD1. Germline trimming cut 5 bases from V and 2 bases from J; bases unmatched to any gene: 7. The CDR3 is 16 amino acids. The germline gives CDR1 LNHDA, CDR2 SQIVND (reference sequence). CDR3: CASSADRGLFNTEAFF. The CDR3 region has the DNA TGTGCCAGTAGTGCGGACAGGGGGCTCTTCAACACTGAAGCTTTCTTT.

Only a few counts were recorded for this clonotype. The chain couples TRBV7-8 to TRBJ1-4; the D gene is possibly TRBD1 (6 bases). The CDR3 contains 16 residues. Trimming shortened V by 6 bases and J by 6 bases, and 20 bases separated the two germline ends. CDR1 is SGHVS, CDR2 FQNEAQ, per germline. The CDR3 nucleotides read TGTGCCAGCAGTCCTGCCGGGGGGGGCTCAGATGAAAAACTGTTTTTT. Residues: CASSPAGGGSDEKLFF.

As regards this clonotype: This may arise from a read error, as a much more abundant clone is one base away. The genes are TRBV2 and TRBJ1-5; D not resolved. There are 16 residues in the CDR3. The germline V gene has CDR1 SNHLY and CDR2 FYNNEI. With 2 bases removed from V and 4 bases from J, the gap between germline ends came to 15 bases. CDR3 in DNA: TGTGCCAGCAGTGAATGGAAGGGAGAAGTGAATCAGCCCCAGCATTTT. Protein sequence: CASSEWKGEVNQPQHF.

Only one count was recorded for this clonotype. The genes are TRBV7-6 and TRBJ2-7; 11 nucleotides line up with TRBD2. CDR1 and CDR2 (germline): SGHVS, FNYEAQ. The V gene end was trimmed by 5 bases and the J gene end by 4 bases; junction bases not matched to a gene: 7. The CDR3 totals 15 residues. CDR3 bases: TGTGCCAGCAGCAAAGTGACTAGCGGGGAGTACGAGCAGTACTTC. Protein product: CASSKVTSGEYEQYF.

This clonotype was detected many times. The chain joins TRBV30 to TRBJ1-1, with a tentative D call TRBD1 (6 bases). CDR1 is GTSNPN, CDR2 SVGIG, per germline (reference sequence). The CDR3 length is 17 residues. V shed 3 bases and J shed 0 bases, with 20 bases lying between them. The CDR3 DNA sequence: TGTGCCTGGAGGACGGATCAGGGGCGGGCCATGAACACTGAAGCTTTCTTT. It specifies CAWRTDQGRAMNTEAFF.

J is TRBJ1-5 and V is TRBV6-1; no reliable D call. V was shortened by 3 bases and J by 11 bases, with 20 bases between the two germline ends. In germline, CDR1 is MNHNS, CDR2 SASEGT. The CDR3 has 15 amino acids. Here the CDR3 reads CASSDLAPFGQSQHF. CDR3 sequence (DNA): TGTGCCAGCAGTGACTTGGCTCCCTTCGGCCAGTCCCAGCATTTT.

Of note for this clonotype: The junction shows a germline mismatch at one end, possibly a read error. The rearrangement links TRBV5-6 to TRBJ2-7; possible D gene TRBD2, 6 bases. CDR3 length equals 13 residues. Germline values: CDR1 SGHDT, CDR2 YYEEEE. The CDR3 sequence: CANSLEGDYEQYF. The CDR3 nucleotides are TGTGCCAACAGCTTGGAGGGAGACTACGAGCAGTACTTC.

As regards this clonotype: A read error may be the cause here, since a much bigger clone is one base away. This rearrangement joins TRBV7-9 to TRBJ2-7; 9 bases line up with TRBD2. Germline V CDR1 and CDR2: SEHNR, FQNEAQ (reference sequence). This CDR3 has 15 residues. The V and J ends lost 0 bases and 5 bases, in that order; junction bases with no gene match: 5. Here the CDR3 DNA reads TGTGCCAGCAGCTTAGCGGCGGGAGGGGTCCACGAGCAGTACTTC. Amino acids: CASSLAAGGVHEQYF.

The table lists this clonotype with many counts. As DNA, the CDR3 is TGTGCCAGCAGCTTAGTCAGTCATCAGCCCCAGCATTTT. Translated: CASSLVSHQPQHF. The rearrangement joins TRBV7-8 to TRBJ1-5; D is unclear. CDR1 is SGHVS and CDR2 is FQNEAQ in the germline V gene. This CDR3 has 13 residues. V shed 1 base and J shed 5 bases, with 6 bases lying between them.

This clonotype has ten or more counts. The rearrangement uses TRBV19 and TRBJ2-1; D unresolved. The CDR3 loop spans 11 amino acids. Germline V gene data show CDR1 as LNHDA and CDR2 as SQIVND (reference sequence). Trimming took off 3 bases at V and 9 bases at J, with 6 bases between the two ends. CDR3 region: CASSIGGEQFF. CDR3 in DNA: TGTGCCAGTAGTATTGGTGGTGAGCAGTTCTTC. Combining the CDR3 with reference TRBV19 and TRBJ2-1 gives the whole variable domain DGGITQSPKYLFRKEGQNVTLSCEQNLNHDAMYWYRQDPGQGLRLIYYSQIVNDFQKGDIAEGYSVSREKKESFPLTVTSAQKNPTAFYLCASSIGGEQFFGPGTRLTVL.

Ten or more counts support this clonotype. The rearrangement links TRBV28 to TRBJ2-1; the D is unclear. The length of the CDR3 is 15 residues. Trimming took off 3 bases at V and 4 bases at J, with 13 bases between the two ends. CDR1 is MDHEN, CDR2 SYDVKM, per germline. CDR3 amino acids: CASSLGGGLYNEQFF. The CDR3 region has the DNA TGTGCCAGCAGTTTGGGTGGTGGTTTGTACAATGAGCAGTTCTTC.

This clonotype was seen repeatedly, ten times or more. V is TRBV12-3 or TRBV12-4 and J is TRBJ2-1, with D possibly TRBD2 on 6 matching bases. CDR3 length: 23 residues. V was shortened by 7 bases and J by 3 bases, with 40 bases between the two germline ends. The CDR3 protein is CASTLLIDRPSGWGSGVYNEQFF. CDR3 in DNA: TGTGCCAGCACCCTCCTCATCGACAGACCCAGCGGCTGGGGTAGCGGAGTCTACAATGAGCAGTTCTTC.

The sample holds many counts of this clonotype. The rearrangement joins TRBV2 to TRBJ2-5; a possible D gene is TRBD1 (6 bases). The CDR3 loop spans 15 amino acids. Looked up from germline, CDR1 is SNHLY and CDR2 is FYNNEI. Trimming pared 9 bases from V and 9 bases from J, leaving 26 bases between. DNA for the CDR3: TGTGCCAGGGAGGAGGTTAGGGGGTTCCTCCGTGCCCAGTACTTC. Translated, it gives CAREEVRGFLRAQYF.

This clonotype was detected ten times or more. The V and J genes are TRBV19 and TRBJ2-7, with 7 bases that match TRBD1. The CDR3 extends over 14 amino acids. With 2 bases clipped from V and 3 bases from J, the junction kept 4 bases outside the gene matches. The germline CDR1 and CDR2 sequences are LNHDA and SQIVND (reference sequence). CDR3 sequence reads: CASSIRDRIYEQYF. CDR3 bases: TGTGCCAGTAGTATACGGGACAGAATCTACGAGCAGTACTTC. Variable domain in full (rest from reference TRBV19 and TRBJ2-7): DGGITQSPKYLFRKEGQNVTLSCEQNLNHDAMYWYRQDPGQGLRLIYYSQIVNDFQKGDIAEGYSVSREKKESFPLTVTSAQKNPTAFYLCASSIRDRIYEQYFGPGTRLTVT.

This clonotype was seen more than once but under ten times. A much larger clone lies a single base off, so this may be a read error. V usage is TRBV4-1 and J usage is TRBJ2-7; the D gene is possibly TRBD2 (5 bases). Germline CDR1 MGHRA, CDR2 YSYEKL. V was trimmed by 1 base and J by 3 bases, leaving 10 bases between them. There are 14 residues in the CDR3. The CDR3 region has the DNA TGCGCCAGCAGCCAAGTCGGGGATAACTACGAGCAGTACTTC. Protein: CASSQVGDNYEQYF.

This clonotype appeared many times. The V gene is TRBV6-5, the J gene TRBJ2-7; D unresolved. The CDR3 length is 11 residues. CDR1 is MNHEY and CDR2 is SVGAGI in the germline V gene. V lost 4 bases, J lost 5 bases, and 6 bases lay in between. The DNA for the CDR3 is TGTGCCAGCAGTTTTCGGAACGAGCAGTACTTC. Translation: CASSFRNEQYF.

This clonotype has ten or more counts. The genes are TRBV30 and TRBJ2-5; perhaps TRBD2 as D (7 bases). The CDR3 is 15 amino acids. From germline, CDR1 is GTSNPN and CDR2 SVGIG (reference sequence). V lost 3 bases and J 1 base, leaving 15 bases between the germline ends. CDR3 protein: CAWRGGQGFQETQYF. DNA of the CDR3: TGTGCCTGGAGGGGGGGGCAGGGTTTCCAAGAGACCCAGTACTTC. Drawing the rest from reference TRBV30 and TRBJ2-5, the complete variable domain is SQTIHQWPATLVQPVGSPLSLECTVEGTSNPNLYWYRQAAGRGLQLLFYSVGIGQISSEVPQNLSASRPQDRQFILSSKKLLLSDSGFYLCAWRGGQGFQETQYFGPGTRLLVL.

Concerning this clonotype: This sequence may be a read error, since a much larger clone differs from it by one base. CDR3 coding DNA: TGTGCCAGCAGTTACGACAGGAGGGGACAAGAGACCCGGTACTTC. Protein: CASSYDRRGQETRYF. The rearrangement links TRBV6-5 to TRBJ2-5; the D gene could be TRBD1 or TRBD2 (6 bases each). CDR1 is MNHEY, CDR2 SVGAGI, per germline. The CDR3 runs to 15 residues.

Of note for this clonotype: It may be a read error: a sequence one base away is much more abundant. The CDR3 DNA is TGTGCCAGTAGTACTGCGCCCCTGGACACTGAAGCTTTCTTT. Translated: CASSTAPLDTEAFF. The gene calls are TRBV19 and TRBJ1-1, with unresolved D. CDR1 is LNHDA, CDR2 SQIVND, per germline (reference sequence). This CDR3 region has 14 residues. Trimming took 4 bases from V and 3 from J, leaving 12 bases between them.

There are a few counts of this clonotype. The V and J genes are TRBV14 and TRBJ2-3; no definite D call. In germline, CDR1 is SGHDN, CDR2 FVKESK. Trimming pared 0 bases from V and 6 bases from J, leaving 7 bases between. This CDR3 has 13 amino acids. CDR3 sequence: CASSQEWVDTQYF. DNA for the CDR3: TGTGCCAGCAGCCAAGAATGGGTGGATACGCAGTATTTT.